What follows are 31 T cell receptor beta chains derived from one specimen sequenced in a study of circulating and synovial CD4+ cells in juvenile arthritis. Here immunoSEQ multiplex PCR was the method, and the copy in TCRdb shows in-frame clones only, minus some. This sample has around 31,000 clones, with over 95% found just once. The sample comprised CD4+ T cells from blood. The source is a human donor with juvenile idiopathic arthritis.

The V gene is TRBV7-9, the J gene TRBJ1-4, with D tentatively TRBD1 (5 bases). CDR1 SEHNR and CDR2 FQNEAQ come from the germline V gene (reference sequence). The CDR3 runs 15 residues. Trimming took 5 bases from V and 8 from J, leaving 18 bases between them. The chain's CDR3 is CASSDNPGREEKLFF. In DNA, the CDR3 is TGTGCCAGCAGCGACAACCCGGGACGGGAGGAAAAACTGTTTTTT. The full variable domain, with the rest looked up from reference TRBV7-9 and TRBJ1-4, is DTGVSQNPRHKITKRGQNVTFRCDPISEHNRLYWYRQTLGQGPEFLTYFQNEAQLEKSRLLSDRFSAERPKGSFSTLEIQRTEQGDSAMYLCASSDNPGREEKLFFGSGTQLSVL.

The chain is built from TRBV10-3 and TRBJ2-4, with D possibly matching TRBD2 (5 bases). V was clipped by 2 bases and J by 16 bases, with 15 bases between them. Looked up from germline, CDR1 is ENHRY and CDR2 is SYGVKD. The CDR3 consists of 12 residues. The CDR3 bases are TGTGCCATCAGTGAGGGGTTCGGGGTTAATTACTTC. Translating gives CAISEGFGVNYF.

J is TRBJ1-1 and V is TRBV5-1, with D possibly matching TRBD1 (5 bases). From germline, CDR1 is SGHRS and CDR2 YFSETQ. V gave up 0 bases and J gave up 4 bases, with 16 bases separating them. This CDR3 has 16 amino acids. CDR3 sequence reads: CASSLGTGPFGTEAFF. The CDR3 nucleotides are TGCGCCAGCAGCTTGGGTACAGGCCCTTTTGGCACTGAAGCTTTCTTT.

This chain joins TRBV5-5 and TRBJ2-3; 8 nucleotides align to TRBD2. This CDR3 is built from 15 residues. Germline-derived CDR1 and CDR2 are SGHKS and YYEKEE (reference sequence). The junction had 7 bases not matched to a gene; V was cut back by 1 base and J by 6 bases. Here the CDR3 DNA reads TGTGCCAGCAGCTTGTCAGGCGGGGGGACGGATACGCAGTATTTT. Encoded protein: CASSLSGGGTDTQYF. The whole variable domain, remainder taken from reference TRBV5-5 and TRBJ2-3, is DAGVTQSPTHLIKTRGQQVTLRCSPISGHKSVSWYQQVLGQGPQFIFQYYEKEERGRGNFPDRFSARQFPNYSSELNVNALLLGDSALYLCASSLSGGGTDTQYFGPGTRLTVL.

J is TRBJ1-5 and V is TRBV19; 7 positions match TRBD1. CDR1 and CDR2 (germline): LNHDA, SQIVND (reference sequence). The CDR3 is 15 amino acids. Trimming cost V 6 bases and J 2 bases; bases outside gene matches: 7. The DNA for the CDR3 is TGTGCCAGTAGCCGAGAGGGGGCGGGCAATCAGCCCCAGCATTTT. As protein: CASSREGAGNQPQHF.

The chain uses TRBV6-1 and TRBJ1-2; the D gene is possibly TRBD1 (6 bases). The CDR3 consists of 12 residues. Looked up from germline, CDR1 is MNHNS and CDR2 is SASEGT. V dropped 3 bases and J dropped 7 bases, with 9 bases sitting between them. The CDR3 protein is CASSDRGSGYTF. DNA for the CDR3: TGTGCCAGCAGTGACAGGGGTTCTGGCTACACCTTC.

This chain connects TRBV4-3 to TRBJ1-2, with a tentative D call TRBD1 (5 bases). V was clipped by 4 bases and J by 7 bases, with 16 bases between them. This CDR3 comprises 14 residues. Germline CDR1 and CDR2: LGHNA and YSLEER. The CDR3 sequence: CASSLSAPGGGYTF. In nucleotides, the CDR3 is TGCGCCAGCAGCCTAAGTGCCCCGGGGGGTGGCTACACCTTC.

The rearrangement links TRBV7-7 to TRBJ2-3, with 12 bases that match TRBD2. Per germline, CDR1 SSHAT and CDR2 FNYEAQ (reference sequence). The CDR3 runs 14 residues. CDR3 DNA sequence: TGTGCTAGGCTAGCGGGAGGGCCACGGGGTACGCAGTATTTT. It yields the protein CARLAGGPRGTQYF.

This rearrangement joins TRBV30 to TRBJ1-3; 10 bases fit TRBD1. CDR1 and CDR2 from the germline V gene are GTSNPN and SVGIG (reference sequence). With 3 bases clipped from V and 2 bases from J, the junction kept 7 bases outside the gene matches. The CDR3 spans 16 residues. The CDR3 protein is CAWRRPGTGAGNTIYF. DNA for the CDR3: TGTGCCTGGAGGCGTCCCGGGACAGGGGCTGGAAACACCATATATTTT. Drawing the rest from reference TRBV30 and TRBJ1-3, the complete variable domain is SQTIHQWPATLVQPVGSPLSLECTVEGTSNPNLYWYRQAAGRGLQLLFYSVGIGQISSEVPQNLSASRPQDRQFILSSKKLLLSDSGFYLCAWRRPGTGAGNTIYFGEGSWLTVV.

The rearrangement uses TRBV5-4 and TRBJ2-7, with D unclear. Germline loops: CDR1 SGHNT, CDR2 YYREEE (reference sequence). Between the trimmed V and J ends, which lost 4 bases and 1 base, there was a span of 9 bases. CDR3 size: 13 residues. Written as DNA, the CDR3 is TGTGCCAGCAGCACCCGCAGTTCCTACGAGCAGTACTTC. This translates into CASSTRSSYEQYF.

This clone was detected only once. This chain connects TRBV28 to TRBJ2-4; D possibly corresponds to TRBD1 (5 bases). Germline assignment: CDR1 MDHEN and CDR2 SYDVKM. Trimming stripped 5 bases from V and 0 bases from J, with 11 bases between. The CDR3 is 15 residues long. In DNA form, the CDR3 reads TGTGCCAGCAGTACCACCAGGGTAGCCAAAAACATTCAGTACTTC. Encoded protein: CASSTTRVAKNIQYF. Drawing the rest from reference TRBV28 and TRBJ2-4, the complete variable domain is DVKVTQSSRYLVKRTGEKVFLECVQDMDHENMFWYRQDPGLGLRLIYFSYDVKMKEKGDIPEGYSVSREKKERFSLILESASTNQTSMYLCASSTTRVAKNIQYFGAGTRLSVL.

V and J are TRBV19 and TRBJ1-2; D is uncertain. CDR1 and CDR2 from the germline V gene are LNHDA and SQIVND (reference sequence). V shed 3 bases and J shed 6 bases, with 8 bases lying between them. CDR3 length: 12 amino acids. CDR3 nucleotide sequence: TGTGCCAGTAGTATTTCCTCGGATGGCTACACCTTC. Amino acids: CASSISSDGYTF.

The chain links TRBV19 to TRBJ1-1; D perhaps matches TRBD1 (5 bases). Germline CDR1 LNHDA, CDR2 SQIVND (reference sequence). V shed 2 bases and J shed 1 base, with 11 bases lying between them. There are 15 residues in the CDR3. CDR3 in DNA: TGTGCCAGTAGTATATTTGGGGCCTCGAACACTGAAGCTTTCTTT. Residues: CASSIFGASNTEAFF. Filled out from reference TRBV19 and TRBJ1-1, the complete variable domain reads DGGITQSPKYLFRKEGQNVTLSCEQNLNHDAMYWYRQDPGQGLRLIYYSQIVNDFQKGDIAEGYSVSREKKESFPLTVTSAQKNPTAFYLCASSIFGASNTEAFFGQGTRLTVV.

Worth noting for this clone: The junction shows a germline mismatch at one end, possibly a read error. This sequence joins TRBV7-8 and TRBJ2-2; D may be TRBD2 (6 bases). Germline V gene data show CDR1 as SGHVS and CDR2 as FQNEAQ. The CDR3 contains 16 residues. Written as DNA, the CDR3 is TGTGCCAGCAGCGATCTTCGGCTAGCGAAGACCGGGGAGCTGTTTTTT. Translation gives CASSDLRLAKTGELFF.

CDR3 in DNA: TGTGCCAGCAGCTTAGAGGTTTCGGGGATGAACTATGGCTACACCTTC. Translating it yields CASSLEVSGMNYGYTF. The V and J genes are TRBV7-8 and TRBJ1-2, with D hard to call. CDR1 and CDR2 (germline): SGHVS, FQNEAQ. With 1 base removed from V and 2 bases from J, the gap between germline ends came to 14 bases. The CDR3 extends over 16 amino acids.

V is TRBV15 and J is TRBJ2-3; tentatively, D is TRBD2 (6 bases). This CDR3 has 16 residues. Looked up from germline, CDR1 is LNHNV and CDR2 is YYDKDF (reference sequence). V was clipped by 4 bases and J by 1 base, with 15 bases between them. CDR3 coding DNA: TGTGCCACCAGCATGCTCCTGGGGGGAGGCACAGATACGCAGTATTTT. Amino acids: CATSMLLGGGTDTQYF.

V usage is TRBV5-1 and J usage is TRBJ2-3; 10 nucleotides match TRBD2. This CDR3 is 18 amino acids long. CDR1 is SGHRS and CDR2 is YFSETQ in the germline V gene. Trimming at V came to 1 base and at J to 2 bases, leaving 10 bases not matched to a gene. The CDR3 here is CASSLFASGGAYTDTQYF. DNA for the CDR3: TGCGCCAGCAGCTTGTTCGCCAGCGGGGGGGCGTACACAGATACGCAGTATTTT.

The V and J genes are TRBV23-1 and TRBJ2-3; TRBD1 is a possible D gene (6 bases). TRBV23-1 is marked as an open reading frame, function uncertain. The V gene lost 0 bases and the J gene lost 0 bases, with 25 bases spanning the gap. The CDR3 loop spans 21 amino acids. The CDR3 nucleotides are TGCGCCAGCAGTCAATCTCGCGTCGGACAGCCCTTTTGGTATAGCACAGATACGCAGTATTTT. The encoded protein is CASSQSRVGQPFWYSTDTQYF.

This chain joins TRBV11-2 and TRBJ1-1; D gene ambiguous. The CDR3 loop spans 15 amino acids. V shed 1 base and J shed 0 bases, with 9 bases lying between them. Germline assignment: CDR1 SGHAT and CDR2 FQNNGV. CDR3 in amino acids: CASSLGPGLNTEAFF. As DNA, the CDR3 is TGTGCCAGCAGCTTAGGCCCGGGATTGAACACTGAAGCTTTCTTT.

V gene TRBV7-2 combines with J gene TRBJ2-7, with 8 nucleotides matching TRBD2. From germline, CDR1 is SGHTA and CDR2 FQGNSA. Trimming removed 5 bases from V and 6 bases from J; junction bases left unmatched: 9. This CDR3 comprises 14 residues. For the CDR3, the DNA is TGTGCCAGCAGCCGTGGACTAGCTAGAGGCGAGCAGTACTTC. Translated: CASSRGLARGEQYF.

The gene calls are TRBV29-1 and TRBJ1-1, with 11 nucleotides matching TRBD1. The J segment lost 0 bases and the V segment lost 4 bases, leaving 13 bases of the junction unmatched. Germline values: CDR1 SQVTM, CDR2 ANQGSEA. The CDR3 runs 18 residues. The CDR3 nucleotides are TGCAGCGTTGTCGGGACAGGGGGAATCTCAAGCATGAACACTGAAGCTTTCTTT. This gives the protein CSVVGTGGISSMNTEAFF.

This sequence joins TRBV5-1 and TRBJ1-1; D may be TRBD1 (6 bases). V was cut by 2 bases and J by 4 bases, with 12 bases left in between. Germline CDR1 SGHRS, CDR2 YFSETQ. CDR3 length: 14 residues. DNA for the CDR3: TGCGCCAGCAGCTTACAGGGAGTAGGCACTGAAGCTTTCTTT. Translated, it gives CASSLQGVGTEAFF.

The rearrangement joins TRBV5-6 to TRBJ2-1; 8 nucleotides line up with TRBD1. CDR1 SGHDT and CDR2 YYEEEE come from the germline V gene. The CDR3 covers 15 residues. V gave up 2 bases and J gave up 10 bases; unmatched junction bases: 11. CDR3 in DNA: TGTGCCAGCAGCTTAGGACAGGGACTGGGGAAGGAGCAGTTCTTC. Its protein is CASSLGQGLGKEQFF.

The chain combines TRBV29-1 with TRBJ2-1; 8 nucleotides match TRBD1. After removal of 5 bases from V and 4 bases from J, the junction contained 10 bases not matched to a gene. Germline lookup yields CDR1 SQVTM and CDR2 ANQGSEA. The CDR3 runs to 15 residues. CDR3 in DNA: TGCAGCGTTAACAGGGGGATTAGTGGGTACAATGAGCAGTTCTTC. As protein: CSVNRGISGYNEQFF.

The chain employs TRBV6-5 and TRBJ2-7, with a weak D call TRBD1 (6 bases). The germline gives CDR1 MNHEY, CDR2 SVGAGI. V was trimmed by 6 bases and J by 0 bases, leaving 12 bases between them. CDR3 size: 14 residues. This CDR3 is CASRSQGLSYEQYF. CDR3 bases: TGTGCCAGCAGATCCCAGGGGCTCTCCTACGAGCAGTACTTC.

The chain couples TRBV28 to TRBJ1-2; TRBD1 matches 11 bases. This CDR3 has 17 amino acids. Germline V gives CDR1 MDHEN, CDR2 SYDVKM. The V and J ends lost 5 bases and 4 bases, in that order; junction bases with no gene match: 12. CDR3 sequence: CASSPHSGTGGGYGYTF. The CDR3, as DNA: TGTGCCAGCAGTCCCCACAGCGGGACAGGGGGAGGCTATGGCTACACCTTC.

The chain recombines TRBV5-1 with TRBJ2-3, with D tentatively TRBD1 (6 bases). Trimming shortened V by 0 bases and J by 1 base, and 18 bases separated the two germline ends. CDR3 size: 18 residues. CDR1 SGHRS and CDR2 YFSETQ come from the germline V gene. The CDR3, as DNA: TGCGCCAGCAGCTTGGCCGTTTCGACAGGCCGCCGCACAGATACGCAGTATTTT. Translating gives CASSLAVSTGRRTDTQYF.

J is TRBJ2-3 and V is TRBV15, with 7 bases aligning to TRBD2. The J segment lost 4 bases and the V segment lost 8 bases, leaving 6 bases of the junction unmatched. The CDR3 contains 13 residues. Germline CDR1 LNHNV, CDR2 YYDKDF (reference sequence). Here the CDR3 reads CATVAGVSDTQYF. CDR3 nucleotide sequence: TGTGCCACCGTGGCGGGAGTTTCAGATACGCAGTATTTT.

This clone was seen a handful of times. This specimen includes other DNA sequences encoding the same CDR3. The rearrangement joins TRBV19 to TRBJ1-1, with D tentatively TRBD1 (5 bases). The CDR3 totals 13 residues. Germline lookup yields CDR1 LNHDA and CDR2 SQIVND (reference sequence). Between the trimmed V and J ends, which lost 3 bases and 3 bases, there was a span of 8 bases. DNA of the CDR3: TGTGCCAGTAGTATCACGGGGGACACTGAAGCTTTCTTT. As protein: CASSITGDTEAFF.

This rearrangement joins TRBV16 to TRBJ2-5; 8 bases are shared with TRBD2. The germline V gene has CDR1 KGHSY and CDR2 FQNENV. The CDR3 loop spans 18 amino acids. The ends lost 3 bases at V and 3 bases at J; junction bases unmatched: 15. The DNA of the CDR3 is TGTGCCAGCAGCCAGGGTCGGAGGCGGGAGGTTAGGGAAGAGACCCAGTACTTC. It codes for CASSQGRRREVREETQYF.

The rearrangement uses TRBV5-6 and TRBJ1-1; 9 nucleotides line up with TRBD1. Per germline, CDR1 SGHDT and CDR2 YYEEEE. With V trimmed by 7 bases and J by 3 bases, 7 bases remained unmatched. This CDR3 has 14 residues. CDR3 protein: CASGDRGVDTEAFF. Written as DNA, the CDR3 is TGTGCCAGCGGAGACAGGGGGGTCGACACTGAAGCTTTCTTT.